The 11 T cell receptor beta chains listed next were all sequenced from one sample in a study of shared clonotypes between healthy human individuals. Clones were read by immunoSEQ multiplex PCR, and TCRdb kept only the in-frame ones, dropping some. Among a few million clones listed, around nine tenths were seen once. The material sequenced was naive CD4+ T cells sorted from blood. Subset specified: CD45RA+ positively selected. All receptors come from a man aged 18-30 years in good health.

Notes on this clone: Sequence at one end of the junction differs from germline and may be a read error. The genes are TRBV7-2 and TRBJ1-3; 8 positions agree with TRBD1. The CDR3 has 16 amino acids. From germline, CDR1 is SGHTA and CDR2 FQGNSA. CDR3 sequence: CASSESQGASENTIYF. The CDR3 nucleotides are TGTGCCAGCAGCGAGAGTCAGGGGGCCTCTGAAAACACCATATATTTT.

The chain couples TRBV5-1 to TRBJ2-3; a possible D gene is TRBD2 (6 bases). The CDR3 has 16 amino acids. Trimming removed 4 bases at V and 3 bases at J, with 18 bases between. The V gene's germline CDR1 is SGHRS and CDR2 YFSETQ. CDR3 nucleotide sequence: TGCGCCAGCAGCGCTGGGGCGGGACGCGGGACAGATACGCAGTATTTT. This translates into CASSAGAGRGTDTQYF.

This chain links TRBV5-1 with TRBJ2-2; no firm D call. Germline CDR1 SGHRS, CDR2 YFSETQ. CDR3 length: 17 residues. V dropped 0 bases and J dropped 2 bases, with 14 bases sitting between them. CDR3 bases: TGCGCCAGCAGCTTGGGTACTGGCGCAATAAACACCGGGGAGCTGTTTTTT. This codes for CASSLGTGAINTGELFF.

The chain joins TRBV5-1 to TRBJ2-7; tentative D call: TRBD2 (6 bases). Germline CDR1 reads SGHRS; CDR2 reads YFSETQ. V shed 2 bases and J shed 0 bases, with 15 bases lying between them. CDR3 length: 16 residues. CDR3 DNA: TGCGCCAGCAGCTTAACTCTAGCGTCAAGCTCCTACGAGCAGTACTTC. It is translated as CASSLTLASSSYEQYF. Supplemented by reference TRBV5-1 and TRBJ2-7, the full variable domain reads KAGVTQTPRYLIKTRGQQVTLSCSPISGHRSVSWYQQTPGQGLQFLFEYFSETQRNKGNFPGRFSGRQFSNSRSEMNVSTLELGDSALYLCASSLTLASSSYEQYFGPGTRLTVT.

The chain uses TRBV11-2 and TRBJ1-1, with D perhaps matching TRBD1 (5 bases). Trimming cost V 1 base and J 4 bases, with 16 bases left between them. This CDR3 has 16 amino acids. Germline V CDR1 and CDR2: SGHAT, FQNNGV. CDR3 DNA: TGTGCCAGCAGCTTAGGAGGTCAGGGCTGGGGCACTGAAGCTTTCTTT. This codes for CASSLGGQGWGTEAFF.

The chain carries TRBV10-3 and TRBJ2-5; TRBD2 agrees at 8 bases. Germline CDR1 ENHRY, CDR2 SYGVKD. V shed 4 bases, J shed 3 bases, and the junction held 4 bases outside the gene matches. The CDR3 totals 14 residues. This chain's CDR3 is CAISASGPKETQYF. CDR3 DNA sequence: TGTGCCATCAGTGCTAGCGGGCCTAAAGAGACCCAGTACTTC.

The chain links TRBV15 to TRBJ1-6; 9 nucleotides line up with TRBD1. Germline values: CDR1 LNHNV, CDR2 YYDKDF (reference sequence). The CDR3 runs to 16 residues. Unmatched junction bases numbered 6, after V lost 1 base and J lost 8 bases. The CDR3: CATSRVGTGRYSPLHF. Written as DNA, the CDR3 is TGTGCCACCAGCAGAGTCGGGACAGGGCGTTATTCACCCCTCCACTTT.

This clone was detected once. The genes are TRBV27 and TRBJ2-3, with 9 bases fitting TRBD2. The V and J ends lost 2 bases and 5 bases, in that order; junction bases with no gene match: 5. Germline values: CDR1 MNHEY, CDR2 SMNVEV (reference sequence). The CDR3 sequence is 15 residues long. CDR3 DNA sequence: TGTGCCAGCAGTTTAGCGGGGGGGCCTGTAGATACGCAGTATTTT. Its translation: CASSLAGGPVDTQYF.

In this sample, this clone turned up once. This chain connects TRBV4-1 to TRBJ1-5; D unclear. CDR1 and CDR2 from the germline V gene are MGHRA and YSYEKL. CDR3 size: 16 residues. V was shortened by 1 base and J by 0 bases, with 10 bases between the two germline ends. The CDR3 bases are TGCGCCAGCAGCCAAGTCCAGTCCTATAGCAATCAGCCCCAGCATTTT. Protein: CASSQVQSYSNQPQHF.

As regards this clone: Germline is not matched at one junction end, which may reflect a read error. The rearrangement links TRBV5-1 to TRBJ2-3, with 12 positions matching TRBD1. CDR1 and CDR2 from the germline V gene are SGHRS and YFSETQ. This CDR3 contains 16 residues. CDR3 sequence reads: CVSSNRDRGPLVTQYF. DNA for the CDR3: TGCGTCAGCAGCAACCGGGACAGGGGGCCTTTGGTTACGCAGTATTTT.

J is TRBJ1-6 and V is TRBV7-2, with D possibly matching TRBD1 (5 bases). CDR3 length equals 12 residues. The V gene's germline CDR1 is SGHTA and CDR2 FQGNSA. V was clipped by 5 bases and J by 12 bases, with 11 bases between them. The CDR3 is CASSPGIGPLHF. In nucleotides, the CDR3 is TGTGCCAGCAGCCCAGGGATAGGACCCCTCCACTTT.